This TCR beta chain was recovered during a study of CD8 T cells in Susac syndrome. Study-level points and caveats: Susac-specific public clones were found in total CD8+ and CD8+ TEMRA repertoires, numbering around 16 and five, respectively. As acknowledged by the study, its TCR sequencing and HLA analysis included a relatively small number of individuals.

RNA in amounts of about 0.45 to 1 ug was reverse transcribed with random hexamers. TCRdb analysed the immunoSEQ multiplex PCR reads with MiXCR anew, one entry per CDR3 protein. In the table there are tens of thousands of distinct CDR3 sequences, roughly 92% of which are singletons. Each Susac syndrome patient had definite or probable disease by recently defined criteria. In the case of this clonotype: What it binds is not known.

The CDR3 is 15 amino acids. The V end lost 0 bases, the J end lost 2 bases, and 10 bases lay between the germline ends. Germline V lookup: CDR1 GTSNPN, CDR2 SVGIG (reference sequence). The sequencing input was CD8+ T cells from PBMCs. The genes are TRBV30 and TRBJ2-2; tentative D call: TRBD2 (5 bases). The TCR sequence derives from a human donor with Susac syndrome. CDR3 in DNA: TGTGCCTGGAGTGTAACAAGCGGAAACACCGGGGAGCTGTTTTTT. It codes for CAWSVTSGNTGELFF.